This T cell receptor (beta chain) is drawn from a study of T cells in Graves' hyperthyroidism and ophthalmopathy. A few counts support this clonotype. The TCR beta CDR3 regions underwent amplification using RNA transcripts as the source. The TCR CDR3 was amplified in a first-round RT-PCR using the HTBI primer set. TCRdb used MiXCR to reprocess the multiplex PCR reads, holding one entry per CDR3 protein. The sample carries fewer than 650,000 distinct CDR3 sequences, roughly 15% recorded once. The CDR3 spans 15 residues. Trimming removed 7 bases at V and 5 bases at J, with 20 bases between. Germline V CDR1 and CDR2: SGHVS, FQNEAQ.

The V call is TRBV7-8, the J call TRBJ1-1; D is perhaps TRBD1 (6 bases). The sample was blood. This clonotype was sampled from a woman aged 40 to 50 with Graves' ophthalmopathy. The CDR3: CASTSEGGPGTEAFF. DNA for the CDR3: TGTGCCAGCACCTCCGAAGGGGGTCCGGGGACTGAAGCTTTCTTT.